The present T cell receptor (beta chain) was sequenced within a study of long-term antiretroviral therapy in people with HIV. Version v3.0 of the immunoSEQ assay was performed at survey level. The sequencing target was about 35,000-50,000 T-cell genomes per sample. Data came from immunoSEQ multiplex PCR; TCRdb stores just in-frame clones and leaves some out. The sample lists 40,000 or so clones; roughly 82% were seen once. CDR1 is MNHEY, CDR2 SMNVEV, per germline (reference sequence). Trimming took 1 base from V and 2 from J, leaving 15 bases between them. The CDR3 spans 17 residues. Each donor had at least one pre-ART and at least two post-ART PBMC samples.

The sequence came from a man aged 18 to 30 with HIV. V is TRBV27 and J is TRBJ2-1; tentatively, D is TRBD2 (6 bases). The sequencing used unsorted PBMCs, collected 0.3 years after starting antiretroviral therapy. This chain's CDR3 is CASSLFLGGDPYNEQFF. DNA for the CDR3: TGTGCCAGCAGTTTATTTCTAGGAGGGGATCCCTACAATGAGCAGTTCTTC.